This T cell receptor (beta chain) was identified in a study of blood T cell repertoires in COVID-19 (dated by TCRdb to 2018 to 2020). For the study in its entirety: Samples covering the acute and convalescent phases of COVID-19 were provided by collaborators in the United States, Italy and Spain. The samples were drawn from two sources: the first 160 participants of the ongoing ImmuneRACE study, and approximately 1,300 subjects contributed by 6 global collaborators. The prospective study material was composed of cDNA or gDNA derived from T cells, B-cell-depleted T cells, or PBMCs. Where available, HLA class I and class II types were taken from metadata supplied by the sample provider and were not determined by assay-based typing. The dataset comprised deeply sampled blood TCRbeta repertoires from subjects exposed to, actively infected with, or recovered from COVID-19. The repertoires were released in a freely available public database meant as a resource for research on the immune response to SARS-CoV-2. Nearly every sample came with metadata listing a de-identified subject ID, COVID-19 status, age in years and sex. General study outcomes and caveats: The quantity of clinical and demographic metadata differed by source and by participant and was supplied without curation.

The V end loses 9 bases and the J end loses 6 bases, and a stretch of 11 bases separates them. CDR3 length: 12 amino acids, cysteine to phenylalanine. Here the CDR3 DNA is all that survives: 36 bases in frame from base 1. The immunoSEQ Assay, a bias-controlled multiplex PCR, was used to amplify TCRbeta CDR3 regions from genomic DNA. The original pipeline was this. Within the assay, amplification of reference gene primers was used to estimate how many nucleated cells each sample contained. To quantify the absolute abundance of each unique TCRbeta CDR3 rearrangement, sequence reads were collapsed and filtered. For each sample, productive Simpson clonality was calculated as the square root of Simpson's diversity index across productive rearrangements. TCRdb mirrors the immuneACCESS table, restricted to in-frame sequences. Some clones are absent from its copies; in checked studies, under half trace to an unresolved V gene, and the reason for the others is unknown. V and J calls and clone size come straight from that table; D and trimming were deduced from the DNA. The sample table contains 25,000 to 35,000 clones; only one count was recorded for approximately 82% of them. About an eighth of the sample goes to the ten largest clones.

Of note for this clone: Its antigen target is currently unknown. No per-base quality is available; no much larger clone lies one base away.

Whole blood was collected in K2EDTA tubes by collaborating institutions according to the institutions' own protocols. For TCRbeta analysis, collaborator samples were shipped as frozen whole blood, as isolated PBMCs, or as DNA extracted from either sample type. The sequenced sample was peripheral blood. This TCR came from a human donor in a cohort sampled during active COVID-19. The V and J segments used are TRBV12-3 or TRBV12-4 and TRBJ2-2, with no confident D gene call. Read as DNA, the sequence is TGTGCCAGTGCCGAGGCTCCCGGGGAGCTGTTTTTT. The translation is CASAEAPGELFF.